The sequence of this T cell receptor (beta chain) was determined in a study of T cell clonality in common variable immunodeficiency. Sequencing input was equivalent genomic DNA from CVID and controls. Assay: immunoSEQ multiplex PCR; the TCRdb copy retains only in-frame clones and omits some. The repertoire yields roughly 30,000 clones, none seen only once; the top ten contain less than 30%. This clone was picked up a small number of times. Its specificity is not known. The read ends 3 residues early relative to the CDR3; the germline J gene fills the gap. Caucasian heritage predominated among both patients and controls. CVID subjects had received replacement immunoglobulin for at least one year. The CDR3 is 16 amino acids. Trimming took 4 bases from V and 4 from J, leaving 18 bases between them. Germline lookup yields CDR1 LNHDA and CDR2 SQIVND (reference sequence). General observations from the study: TCRbeta clonality was increased in CVID versus healthy controls. Common variable immunodeficiency TCR beta sequences reportedly had fewer deletions and N-nucleotide insertions.

The clonotype was recovered from a human donor with common variable immunodeficiency. The sample consisted of peripheral blood mononuclear cells. The chain combines TRBV19 with TRBJ2-3, with D possibly being TRBD2 (5 bases). This CDR3 is CASSTRLRSRADTQYF. CDR3 bases read: TGTGCCAGTAGTACGCGACTACGTTCGCGTGCAGATACG.